The 6 T cell receptor beta chains listed next were all sequenced from one sample in a study of blood T cell repertoires in COVID-19. Clones were sequenced by immunoSEQ multiplex PCR, and TCRdb holds only the in-frame ones, with some missing. The table has 100,000 to 150,000 clones, about four fifths seen once; the top ten hold 15% to 20%. Sample: peripheral blood. These receptor sequences come from a woman of 80 years or more with acute or convalescent COVID-19.

In this sample, this clone turned up many times. The V call is TRBV6-2 or TRBV6-3, the J call TRBJ2-3, with 9 nucleotides matching TRBD2. This CDR3 comprises 15 residues. Germline V gene sequence: CDR1 MNHEY, CDR2 SVGEGT. Unmatched junction bases numbered 2, after V lost 4 bases and J lost 0 bases. The CDR3 protein is CASSLTSGSTDTQYF. As DNA, the CDR3 is TGTGCCAGCAGTTTAACTAGCGGGAGCACAGATACGCAGTATTTT.

The chain links TRBV30 to TRBJ2-1, with D perhaps matching TRBD2 (6 bases). This CDR3 comprises 13 residues. V shed 0 bases and J shed 9 bases, with 12 bases lying between them. The germline V gene encodes CDR1 GTSNPN and CDR2 SVGIG (reference sequence). The CDR3 loop is CAWSVRDGGEQFF. CDR3 in DNA: TGTGCCTGGAGTGTACGCGACGGGGGTGAGCAGTTCTTC.

The chain combines TRBV10-1 with TRBJ2-7, with 8 bases identical to TRBD1. Germline CDR1 reads WNHNN; CDR2 reads SYGVQD (reference sequence). With V trimmed by 3 bases and J by 3 bases, 1 base remained unmatched. There are 13 residues in the CDR3. The CDR3 DNA sequence: TGCGCCAGCAGTGAAGGACAGGGCTACGAGCAGTACTTC. Protein sequence: CASSEGQGYEQYF.

This clone was seen only a few times. The chain employs TRBV6-5 and TRBJ1-3, with D uncertain. Germline values: CDR1 MNHEY, CDR2 SVGAGI. The CDR3 is 15 residues long. V gave up 10 bases and J gave up 1 base, with 17 bases separating them. CDR3 DNA sequence: TGTGCCACGCTCGAAGATCGGGGTTCTGGAAACACCATATATTTT. This encodes CATLEDRGSGNTIYF.

This clone was detected a few times. The rearrangement links TRBV7-2 to TRBJ2-3, with 9 bases fitting TRBD2. V lost 6 bases and J lost 4; bases outside the gene matches: 8. The CDR3 length is 15 residues. CDR1 is SGHTA, CDR2 FQGNSA, per germline. CDR3 bases: TGTGCCAGCAGATCAATAGCGGGAGTCGCAGATACGCAGTATTTT. Amino acids: CASRSIAGVADTQYF.

This clone came up a few times. This sequence joins TRBV6-5 and TRBJ2-1; tentatively, D is TRBD2 (8 bases). This CDR3 region has 15 residues. Germline V gene data show CDR1 as MNHEY and CDR2 as SVGAGI. Trimming removed 8 bases from V and 4 bases from J, with 18 bases in between. The CDR3 sequence is CASRTGGGRYNEQFF. The CDR3 DNA follows: TGTGCCAGCCGCACGGGAGGGGGCCGTTACAATGAGCAGTTCTTC.